This passage covers 24 T cell receptor beta chains from one sample sequenced in a study of blood T cells in healthy people across ages. A second PCR, run for about 7 to 11 cycles, used a sample-barcoded 5' primer plus a J-beta primer mix. TCRdb reanalysed the 5' RACE reads using MiXCR and keeps one entry per CDR3 protein. In the table there are about 690,000 distinct CDR3 sequences, approximately 40% of which are singletons. Sequencing was carried out using blood. The receptor source for this set is an older man in good health.

J is TRBJ2-3 and V is TRBV28; no clear D gene. Germline CDR1 is MDHEN and CDR2 is SYDVKM. The germline V and J ends were trimmed by 2 bases and 0 bases, with 18 bases remaining between them. The CDR3 extends over 18 amino acids. CDR3 residues: CASSLSWAAVRSTDTQYF. The CDR3 DNA is TGTGCCAGCAGTTTAAGTTGGGCCGCAGTCAGAAGCACAGATACGCAGTATTTT.

The chain carries TRBV28 and TRBJ2-7; 8 bases agree with TRBD2. The germline CDR1 and CDR2 sequences are MDHEN and SYDVKM. The ends lost 6 bases at V and 6 bases at J; junction bases unmatched: 10. The CDR3 has 14 residues. CDR3 loop: CASSPLAGGVEQYF. CDR3 DNA: TGTGCCAGCAGCCCCCTCGCGGGGGGCGTCGAGCAGTACTTC.

V usage is TRBV4-2 and J usage is TRBJ2-6, with D perhaps TRBD2 (6 bases). There are 18 residues in the CDR3. Looked up from germline, CDR1 is LGHNA and CDR2 is YNFKEQ. Trimming cost V 1 base and J 0 bases, with 13 bases left between them. CDR3 sequence: CASSQARGLSSGANVLTF. In DNA form, the CDR3 reads TGTGCCAGCAGCCAAGCGCGGGGACTGTCCTCTGGGGCCAACGTCCTGACTTTC.

This rearrangement joins TRBV7-3 to TRBJ2-6, with TRBD2 as a possible D gene (6 bases). The CDR3 is made up of 15 amino acids. V dropped 5 bases and J dropped 6 bases, with 14 bases sitting between them. CDR1 is SGHTA and CDR2 is FQGTGA in the germline V gene. This CDR3 reads CASSRLGGPANVLTF. CDR3 nucleotide sequence: TGTGCCAGCAGCCGCTTGGGAGGTCCGGCCAACGTCCTGACTTTC.

The V and J genes are TRBV5-1 and TRBJ2-7; TRBD1 aligns across 7 bases. The CDR3 loop spans 14 amino acids. With 4 bases clipped from V and 2 bases from J, the junction kept 6 bases outside the gene matches. Germline V CDR1 and CDR2: SGHRS, YFSETQ. The CDR3 sequence: CASSPSGQTYEQYF. CDR3 coding DNA: TGCGCCAGCAGCCCATCGGGACAGACCTACGAGCAGTACTTC. Combining the CDR3 with reference TRBV5-1 and TRBJ2-7 gives the whole variable domain KAGVTQTPRYLIKTRGQQVTLSCSPISGHRSVSWYQQTPGQGLQFLFEYFSETQRNKGNFPGRFSGRQFSNSRSEMNVSTLELGDSALYLCASSPSGQTYEQYFGPGTRLTVT.

CDR3 sequence: CSASFGLNEQYF. The CDR3 nucleotides are TGCAGTGCTAGTTTCGGACTCAATGAGCAGTACTTC. The chain links TRBV20-1 to TRBJ2-5, with D possibly TRBD2 on 5 matching bases. CDR1 and CDR2 from the germline V gene are DFQATT and SNEGSKA (reference sequence). V lost 3 bases to trimming and J lost 11 bases, with 16 bases between them. The CDR3 loop spans 12 amino acids.

The chain combines TRBV28 with TRBJ2-1; perhaps TRBD1 as D (5 bases). The CDR3 is made up of 12 amino acids. V shed 3 bases and J shed 13 bases, with 13 bases lying between them. Germline V gives CDR1 MDHEN, CDR2 SYDVKM. Written as DNA, the CDR3 is TGTGCCAGCAGTTTCCTGGGGCCCCCTCAGTTCTTC. Its translation is CASSFLGPPQFF.

This clonotype was recorded once. The rearrangement joins TRBV6-1 to TRBJ2-5; TRBD1 is a possible D gene (6 bases). The germline gives CDR1 MNHNS, CDR2 SASEGT. Trimming removed 4 bases at V and 2 bases at J, with 11 bases between. The CDR3 is 14 amino acids. CDR3 in DNA: TGTGCCAGCAGTGGAGGGGGTATGCAAGAGACCCAGTACTTC. Amino acids: CASSGGGMQETQYF.

This clonotype was observed a handful of times. The chain is built from TRBV12-3 or TRBV12-4 and TRBJ2-3, with 9 bases that match TRBD1. This CDR3 has 17 residues. Trimming at V came to 4 bases and at J to 4 bases, leaving 12 bases not matched to a gene. This CDR3 reads CASSSPTGGLVPDTQYF. CDR3 DNA sequence: TGTGCCAGCAGTTCGCCTACAGGGGGCCTTGTACCAGATACGCAGTATTTT.

Only one count was recorded for this clonotype. J is TRBJ2-1 and V is TRBV5-1; 11 nucleotides align to TRBD2. Matching the DNA end better, TRBJ2-7 makes the J call doubtful. In germline, CDR1 is SGHRS, CDR2 YFSETQ. This CDR3 comprises 17 residues. CDR3: CASSVTSGGGSYNEQYF. The CDR3, as DNA: TGCGCCAGCAGCGTAACTAGCGGGGGAGGGTCCTACAATGAGCAGTACTTC.

CDR3 protein: CSARETRTGGWPQHF. CDR3 sequence (DNA): TGCAGTGCTAGAGAAACAAGGACGGGTGGTTGGCCCCAGCATTTT. V gene TRBV20-1 combines with J gene TRBJ1-5; D is ambiguous. Trimming took off 0 bases at V and 9 bases at J, with 18 bases between the two ends. This CDR3 region has 15 residues. Germline values: CDR1 DFQATT, CDR2 SNEGSKA (reference sequence).

The rearrangement joins TRBV2 to TRBJ1-5, with 10 bases matching TRBD1. Germline CDR1 and CDR2: SNHLY and FYNNEI. V lost 6 bases and J lost 11; bases outside the gene matches: 7. The CDR3 loop spans 13 amino acids. In DNA form, the CDR3 reads TGTGCCAGCAGCCCCGGGACAGGGGTGACCCAGCATTTT. Translated, it gives CASSPGTGVTQHF.

The chain combines TRBV15 with TRBJ1-2; D might be TRBD1 (6 bases). CDR1 LNHNV and CDR2 YYDKDF come from the germline V gene (reference sequence). The CDR3 is 14 amino acids. V lost 0 bases, J lost 7 bases, and 12 bases lay in between. In nucleotides, the CDR3 is TGTGCCACCAGCAGAGATCTGGGGGCGAGTGGCTACACCTTC. Protein product: CATSRDLGASGYTF.

The chain joins TRBV25-1 to TRBJ2-1; D ambiguous. The germline CDR1 and CDR2 sequences are MGHDK and SYGVNS. The ends were cut back, 2 bases at V and 9 bases at J, with 14 bases in the middle. There are 14 residues in the CDR3. CDR3 amino acids: CASSEDLQVSEQFF. CDR3 in DNA: TGTGCCAGCAGTGAAGATCTTCAGGTTAGTGAGCAGTTCTTC.

CDR3 amino acids: CATSGWSGSSDEQFF. The CDR3 DNA follows: TGTGCCACCAGTGGGTGGAGCGGGAGTTCGGATGAGCAGTTCTTC. V gene TRBV24-1 combines with J gene TRBJ2-1; 8 bases map to TRBD2. The V gene's germline CDR1 is KGHDR and CDR2 SFDVKD. This CDR3 has 15 residues. Losses at the gene ends were 5 bases for V and 8 bases for J; bases not matched to a gene: 10.

In DNA form, the CDR3 reads TGTGCCAGCAGCCAAACGCAGACAGAGACCCAGTACTTC. It is translated as CASSQTQTETQYF. The chain joins TRBV3-1 to TRBJ2-5; no reliable D call. V was cut by 2 bases and J by 4 bases, with 8 bases left in between. Germline-derived CDR1 and CDR2 are LGHDT and YNNKEL (reference sequence). The CDR3 spans 13 residues.

The V gene is TRBV3-1, the J gene TRBJ2-1; D call uncertain. Between the trimmed V and J ends, which lost 6 bases and 5 bases, there was a span of 17 bases. The germline V gene has CDR1 LGHDT and CDR2 YNNKEL (reference sequence). The CDR3 consists of 15 residues. This CDR3 is CASRRKGGRDNEQFF. CDR3 nucleotide sequence: TGTGCCAGCAGACGGAAGGGCGGTAGGGACAATGAGCAGTTCTTC.

V usage is TRBV7-2 and J usage is TRBJ1-3; 7 bases align to TRBD1. Unmatched junction bases numbered 13, after V lost 6 bases and J lost 5 bases. Germline CDR1 is SGHTA and CDR2 is FQGNSA. The CDR3 is 16 residues long. The CDR3: CASSQARGDPRNTIYF. The CDR3 coding sequence is TGTGCCAGCAGTCAGGCCAGGGGGGACCCCAGAAACACCATATATTTT.

The sample holds a few counts of this clonotype. The gene calls are TRBV7-3 and TRBJ2-3; D remains unclear. Germline lookup yields CDR1 SGHTA and CDR2 FQGTGA. Deletions cut 1 base from V and 6 bases from J, with 11 bases between. The length of the CDR3 is 14 residues. CDR3 sequence reads: CASSLRFRADTQYF. CDR3 nucleotide sequence: TGTGCCAGCAGCTTAAGGTTTAGGGCCGATACGCAGTATTTT.

The sample holds a few counts of this clonotype. V gene TRBV25-1 combines with J gene TRBJ2-7, with 10 bases that match TRBD2. CDR1 MGHDK and CDR2 SYGVNS come from the germline V gene. V lost 7 bases, J lost 6 bases, and 3 bases stayed unmatched. The CDR3 extends over 12 amino acids. The CDR3 coding sequence is TGTGCCAGCACACTAGCGGGAAGCGAGCAGTACTTC. It is translated as CASTLAGSEQYF.

This chain joins TRBV4-1 and TRBJ2-7; D is perhaps TRBD1 (5 bases). With 0 bases removed from V and 2 bases from J, the gap between germline ends came to 14 bases. The V gene's germline CDR1 is MGHRA and CDR2 YSYEKL. The CDR3 loop spans 16 amino acids. The CDR3 protein is CASSQDDARVTYEQYF. CDR3 in DNA: TGCGCCAGCAGCCAAGATGACGCCAGGGTAACCTACGAGCAGTACTTC.

The rearrangement uses TRBV7-9 and TRBJ2-7, with D possibly TRBD2 on 5 matching bases. V lost 5 bases, J lost 3 bases, and 20 bases lay in between. This CDR3 is 16 amino acids long. Germline loops: CDR1 SEHNR, CDR2 FQNEAQ (reference sequence). In nucleotides, the CDR3 is TGTGCCAGCAGCCGCCCAGGTCTAGCTGGCGGCTACGAGCAGTACTTC. Its protein product is CASSRPGLAGGYEQYF.

This chain connects TRBV11-2 to TRBJ2-3; no clear D gene. CDR3 length: 16 residues. Germline assignment: CDR1 SGHAT and CDR2 FQNNGV. Deletions cut 5 bases from V and 2 bases from J, with 17 bases between. The CDR3 sequence is CASSPSRQRLTDTQYF. The DNA for the CDR3 is TGTGCCAGCAGCCCCTCAAGACAAAGACTCACAGATACGCAGTATTTT.

This clonotype was detected only a few times. V is TRBV6-2 or TRBV6-3 and J is TRBJ2-1, with 8 nucleotides matching TRBD2. Per germline, CDR1 MNHEY and CDR2 SVGEGT. This CDR3 has 16 amino acids. V dropped 5 bases and J dropped 3; count of bases not matched to a gene: 9. CDR3 nucleotides: TGTGCCAGCAGTGAACAAAGCGGGAGAATCTACAATGAGCAGTTCTTC. Residues: CASSEQSGRIYNEQFF.